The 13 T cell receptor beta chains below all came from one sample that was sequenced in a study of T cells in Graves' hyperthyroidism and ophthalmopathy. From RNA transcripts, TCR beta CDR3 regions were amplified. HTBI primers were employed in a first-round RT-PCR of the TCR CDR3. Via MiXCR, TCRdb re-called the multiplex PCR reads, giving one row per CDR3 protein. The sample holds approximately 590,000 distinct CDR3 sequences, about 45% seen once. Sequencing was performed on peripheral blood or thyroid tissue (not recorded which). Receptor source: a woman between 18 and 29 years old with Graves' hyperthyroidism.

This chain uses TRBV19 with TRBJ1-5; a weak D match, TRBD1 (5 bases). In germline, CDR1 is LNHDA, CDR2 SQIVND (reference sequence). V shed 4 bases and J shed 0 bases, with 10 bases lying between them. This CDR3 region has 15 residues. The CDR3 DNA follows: TGTGCCAGTAGTAATTGGGGGTATAGCAATCAGCCCCAGCATTTT. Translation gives CASSNWGYSNQPQHF. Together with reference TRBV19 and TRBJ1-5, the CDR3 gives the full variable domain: DGGITQSPKYLFRKEGQNVTLSCEQNLNHDAMYWYRQDPGQGLRLIYYSQIVNDFQKGDIAEGYSVSREKKESFPLTVTSAQKNPTAFYLCASSNWGYSNQPQHFGDGTRLSIL.

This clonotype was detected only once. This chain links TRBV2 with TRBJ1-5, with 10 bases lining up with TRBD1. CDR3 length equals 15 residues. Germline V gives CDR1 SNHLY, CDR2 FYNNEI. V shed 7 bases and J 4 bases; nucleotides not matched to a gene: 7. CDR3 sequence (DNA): TGTGCCAGCAATCCCGGGACAGGGGATAATCAGCCCCAGCATTTT. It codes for CASNPGTGDNQPQHF. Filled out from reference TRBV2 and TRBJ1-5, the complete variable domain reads EPEVTQTPSHQVTQMGQEVILRCVPISNHLYFYWYRQILGQKVEFLVSFYNNEISEKSEIFDDQFSVERPDGSNFTLKIRSTKLEDSAMYFCASNPGTGDNQPQHFGDGTRLSIL.

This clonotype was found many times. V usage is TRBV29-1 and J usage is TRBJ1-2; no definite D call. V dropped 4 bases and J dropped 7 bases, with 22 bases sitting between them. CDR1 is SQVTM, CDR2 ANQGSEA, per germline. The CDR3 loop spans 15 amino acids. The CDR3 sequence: CSVAIPRTDGFGYTF. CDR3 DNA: TGCAGCGTTGCGATACCGCGGACGGACGGCTTTGGCTACACCTTC.

This chain's CDR3 is CSVEVGTGDYGYTF. The CDR3 coding sequence is TGCAGCGTTGAAGTCGGGACAGGGGACTATGGCTACACCTTC. The V and J genes are TRBV29-1 and TRBJ1-2; 10 nucleotides agree with TRBD1. This CDR3 has 14 residues. The V and J ends lost 1 base and 3 bases, in that order; junction bases with no gene match: 2. Germline V gene sequence: CDR1 SQVTM, CDR2 ANQGSEA. The variable domain in full, with the rest retrieved from reference TRBV29-1 and TRBJ1-2, is SAVISQKPSRDICQRGTSLTIQCQVDSQVTMMFWYRQQPGQSLTLIATANQGSEATYESGFVIDKFPISRPNLTFSTLTVSNMSPEDSSIYLCSVEVGTGDYGYTFGSGTRLTVV.

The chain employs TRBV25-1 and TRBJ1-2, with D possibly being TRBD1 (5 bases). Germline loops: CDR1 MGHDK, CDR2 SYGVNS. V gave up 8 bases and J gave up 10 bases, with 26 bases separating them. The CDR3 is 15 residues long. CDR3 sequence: CASSPPQIRDSDYTF. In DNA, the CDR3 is TGTGCCAGCTCTCCACCACAAATTCGAGACAGCGACTACACCTTC.

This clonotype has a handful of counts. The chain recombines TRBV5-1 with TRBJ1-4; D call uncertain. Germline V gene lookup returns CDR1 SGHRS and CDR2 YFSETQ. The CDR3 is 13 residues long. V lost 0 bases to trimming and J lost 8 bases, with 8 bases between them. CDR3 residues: CASSLVSREKLFF. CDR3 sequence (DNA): TGCGCCAGCAGCTTGGTGTCCCGAGAAAAACTGTTTTTT. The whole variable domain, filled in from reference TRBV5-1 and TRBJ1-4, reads KAGVTQTPRYLIKTRGQQVTLSCSPISGHRSVSWYQQTPGQGLQFLFEYFSETQRNKGNFPGRFSGRQFSNSRSEMNVSTLELGDSALYLCASSLVSREKLFFGSGTQLSVL.

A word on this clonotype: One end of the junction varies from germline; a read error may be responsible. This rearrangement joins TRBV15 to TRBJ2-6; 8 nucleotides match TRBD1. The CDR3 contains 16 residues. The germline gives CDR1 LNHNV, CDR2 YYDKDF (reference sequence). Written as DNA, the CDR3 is TGTGCCACCGAGGACAGGGAGGTGATGTGGTCGAACACTGAAGCTTTC. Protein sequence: CATEDREVMWSNTEAF.

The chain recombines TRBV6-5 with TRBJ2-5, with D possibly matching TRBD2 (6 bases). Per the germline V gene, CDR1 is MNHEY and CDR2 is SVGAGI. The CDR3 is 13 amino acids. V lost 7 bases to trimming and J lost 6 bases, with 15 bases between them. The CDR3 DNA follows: TGTGCCAGCACCAGACTAGATAGGAAGACCCAGTACTTC. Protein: CASTRLDRKTQYF.

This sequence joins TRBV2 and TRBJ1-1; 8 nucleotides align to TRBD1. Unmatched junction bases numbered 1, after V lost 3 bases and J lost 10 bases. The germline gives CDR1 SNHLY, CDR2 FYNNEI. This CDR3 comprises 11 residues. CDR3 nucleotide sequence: TGTGCCAGCAGTGAGGACAGGGTAGCTTTCTTT. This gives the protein CASSEDRVAFF.

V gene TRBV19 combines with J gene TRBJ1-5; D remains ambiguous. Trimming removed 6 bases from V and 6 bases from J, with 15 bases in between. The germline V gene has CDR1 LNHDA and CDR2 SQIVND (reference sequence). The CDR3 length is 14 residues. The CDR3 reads CASSPGFVGQPQHF. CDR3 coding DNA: TGTGCCAGTAGCCCGGGTTTTGTGGGTCAGCCCCAGCATTTT.

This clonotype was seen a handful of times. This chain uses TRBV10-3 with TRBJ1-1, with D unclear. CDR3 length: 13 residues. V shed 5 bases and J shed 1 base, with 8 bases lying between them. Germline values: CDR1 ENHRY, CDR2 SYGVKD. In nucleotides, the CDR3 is TGTGCCATCAGTTACCCCGGGAACACTGAAGCTTTCTTT. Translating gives CAISYPGNTEAFF.

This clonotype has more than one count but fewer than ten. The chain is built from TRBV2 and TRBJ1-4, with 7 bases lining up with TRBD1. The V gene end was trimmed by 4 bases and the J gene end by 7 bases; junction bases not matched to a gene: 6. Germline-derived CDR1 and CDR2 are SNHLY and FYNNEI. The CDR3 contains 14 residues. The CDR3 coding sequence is TGTGCCAGCAGTGCTAGGGGGCGCGTTGAAAAACTGTTTTTT. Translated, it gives CASSARGRVEKLFF.

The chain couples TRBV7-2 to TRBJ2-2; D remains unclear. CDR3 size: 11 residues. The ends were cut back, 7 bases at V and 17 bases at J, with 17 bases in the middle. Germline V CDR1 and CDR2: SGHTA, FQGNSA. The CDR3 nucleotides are TGTGCCAGCAACCTACGTGGCAGCTGTTTTTTT. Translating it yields CASNLRGSCFF.